A single sample gave rise to the 30 T cell receptor beta chains below, sequenced in a study of T cell responses to AZD1222 COVID-19 vaccine. The data were produced by immunoSEQ multiplex PCR, yet TCRdb's version contains in-frame clones alone and is incomplete. The data hold more than 85,000 clones, with approximately 88% observed a single time. The sequencing here drew on peripheral blood, taken on day 0 of MenACWY control vaccination. These receptors were taken from an adult in good health.

The chain carries TRBV30 and TRBJ1-4; D gene uncertain. The ends were cut back, 2 bases at V and 4 bases at J, with 14 bases in the middle. Germline lookup yields CDR1 GTSNPN and CDR2 SVGIG (reference sequence). This CDR3 is built from 15 residues. The chain's CDR3 is CAWSTSMRDNEKLFF. CDR3 in DNA: TGTGCCTGGAGTACGTCAATGCGGGATAATGAAAAACTGTTTTTT.

V gene TRBV2 combines with J gene TRBJ1-6, with 8 bases fitting TRBD1. The CDR3 is 14 amino acids. Trimming removed 4 bases from V and 9 bases from J; junction bases left unmatched: 5. In germline, CDR1 is SNHLY, CDR2 FYNNEI. The CDR3 region is CASSVGQGPSPLHF. In DNA form, the CDR3 reads TGTGCCAGCAGTGTAGGACAGGGACCTTCACCCCTCCACTTT. The full variable domain, rest sourced from reference TRBV2 and TRBJ1-6, is EPEVTQTPSHQVTQMGQEVILRCVPISNHLYFYWYRQILGQKVEFLVSFYNNEISEKSEIFDDQFSVERPDGSNFTLKIRSTKLEDSAMYFCASSVGQGPSPLHFGNGTRLTVT.

The chain recombines TRBV12-3 or TRBV12-4 with TRBJ2-7; D gene unclear. The CDR3 extends over 11 amino acids. V dropped 5 bases and J dropped 4 bases, with 6 bases sitting between them. The CDR3 loop is CASSQNYEQYF. The CDR3 DNA sequence: TGTGCCAGCAGTCAAAATTACGAGCAGTACTTC.

This clone was observed once. The genes are TRBV4-3 and TRBJ2-7; 7 bases align to TRBD2. The CDR3 is made up of 15 amino acids. The V gene's germline CDR1 is LGHNA and CDR2 YSLEER. J lost 3 bases, V lost 1 base, and 6 bases had no gene match. CDR3 bases: TGCGCCAGCAGCCAAGTGGGCGGGGGAGGCTACGAGCAGTACTTC. Encoded protein: CASSQVGGGGYEQYF.

The chain uses TRBV7-6 and TRBJ2-7; D assignment may be TRBD1 or TRBD2 (6 bases each). With 6 bases removed from V and 10 bases from J, the gap between germline ends came to 28 bases. Per the germline V gene, CDR1 is SGHVS and CDR2 is FNYEAQ. The CDR3 sequence is 16 residues long. CDR3 protein: CASSSGGGSRGLDQYF. Written as DNA, the CDR3 is TGTGCCAGCAGTTCCGGAGGGGGTAGCCGAGGACTCGACCAGTACTTC. The full variable domain, rest sourced from reference TRBV7-6 and TRBJ2-7, is GAGVSQSPRYKVTKRGQDVALRCDPISGHVSLYWYRQALGQGPEFLTYFNYEAQQDKSGLPNDRFSAERPEGSISTLTIQRTEQRDSAMYRCASSSGGGSRGLDQYFGPGTRLTVT.

This clone was seen only once. The rearrangement joins TRBV28 to TRBJ2-7, with 12 positions matching TRBD1. This CDR3 comprises 16 residues. CDR1 is MDHEN and CDR2 is SYDVKM in the germline V gene. The ends lost 7 bases at V and 6 bases at J; junction bases unmatched: 13. Here the CDR3 DNA reads TGTGCCAGCACCATTCCCCCGGGACAGGGGGCCTCCGAGCAGTACTTC. Encoded protein: CASTIPPGQGASEQYF.

The gene calls are TRBV28 and TRBJ2-3; D possibly corresponds to TRBD1 (5 bases). V lost 7 bases and J 1 base, leaving 12 bases between the germline ends. The CDR3 sequence is 14 residues long. The germline CDR1 and CDR2 sequences are MDHEN and SYDVKM. This CDR3 reads CASTTPGRTDTQYF. The CDR3 DNA sequence: TGTGCCAGCACTACACCAGGGCGCACAGATACGCAGTATTTT.

This clone was seen a single time. The CDR3: CAISSGVWYGYTF. CDR3 DNA sequence: TGTGCCATCAGTTCAGGGGTCTGGTATGGCTACACCTTC. V is TRBV10-3 and J is TRBJ1-2, with a tentative D call TRBD1 (6 bases). This CDR3 spans 13 amino acids. Trimming pared 5 bases from V and 5 bases from J, leaving 12 bases between. Germline CDR1 and CDR2: ENHRY and SYGVKD.

This chain connects TRBV7-2 to TRBJ2-3; 9 nucleotides align to TRBD1. Germline V gene data show CDR1 as SGHTA and CDR2 as FQGNSA. There are 16 residues in the CDR3. With V trimmed by 5 bases and J by 3 bases, 9 bases remained unmatched. CDR3 amino acids: CASSQAWDRATDTQYF. The CDR3 DNA follows: TGTGCCAGCAGCCAAGCCTGGGACAGGGCGACAGATACGCAGTATTTT.

The CDR3 nucleotides read TGCAGTGCTAGTGCAGGTACAGATACGCAGTATTTT. It encodes CSASAGTDTQYF. The chain links TRBV20-1 to TRBJ2-3; D gene uncertain. The V gene's germline CDR1 is DFQATT and CDR2 SNEGSKA (reference sequence). This CDR3 has 12 residues. V dropped 3 bases and J dropped 3 bases, with 7 bases sitting between them.

The chain links TRBV4-1 to TRBJ2-1; D possibly corresponds to TRBD2 (5 bases). The germline V and J ends were trimmed by 0 bases and 4 bases, with 7 bases remaining between them. Per the germline V gene, CDR1 is MGHRA and CDR2 is YSYEKL. The CDR3 contains 14 residues. The CDR3 loop is CASSQEPGYNEQFF. The CDR3 DNA is TGCGCCAGCAGCCAAGAGCCGGGGTACAATGAGCAGTTCTTC.

This sequence joins TRBV6-5 and TRBJ1-6, with D uncertain. Trimming took 10 bases from V and 9 from J, leaving 19 bases between them. CDR1 is MNHEY and CDR2 is SVGAGI in the germline V gene. The CDR3 runs 14 residues. DNA for the CDR3: TGTGCCACGCGGGATACTACGGATGTTTCACCCCTCCACTTT. Translating gives CATRDTTDVSPLHF.

The chain couples TRBV18 to TRBJ2-1; weak D call: TRBD1 (6 bases). The germline V gene encodes CDR1 KGHSH and CDR2 LQKENI. The CDR3 totals 11 residues. Trimming took 3 bases from V and 12 from J, leaving 9 bases between them. As DNA, the CDR3 is TGTGCCAGCTCACCCGGGACAACGCAGTTCTTC. Translating gives CASSPGTTQFF.

In this sample, this clone turned up once. This chain uses TRBV9 with TRBJ2-7; no clear D. V dropped 4 bases and J dropped 2 bases, with 13 bases sitting between them. CDR3 length equals 14 residues. The germline V gene encodes CDR1 SGDLS and CDR2 YYNGEE. CDR3 in DNA: TGTGCCAGCAGCTCGCCTTTGACGCCCTACGAGCAGTACTTC. This encodes CASSSPLTPYEQYF.

The rearrangement uses TRBV19 and TRBJ1-2; TRBD1 is a possible D gene (5 bases). The CDR3 sequence is 13 residues long. The V and J ends lost 3 bases and 6 bases respectively, with 11 bases between them. In germline, CDR1 is LNHDA, CDR2 SQIVND (reference sequence). The DNA for the CDR3 is TGTGCCAGTAGTATTCGCCAGGGTGATGGCTACACCTTC. Residues: CASSIRQGDGYTF.

The chain is built from TRBV7-3 and TRBJ2-3, with D hard to call. Deletions cut 1 base from V and 0 bases from J, with 5 bases between. Germline loops: CDR1 SGHTA, CDR2 FQGTGA. CDR3 size: 14 residues. CDR3 DNA: TGTGCCAGCAGCTTAAGTAGCAGCACAGATACGCAGTATTTT. This translates into CASSLSSSTDTQYF.

In its sample, this clone was seen once. The genes are TRBV6-2 or TRBV6-3 and TRBJ2-7; TRBD1 or TRBD2 may be the D gene (5 bases each). The CDR3 spans 17 residues. The ends were cut back, 5 bases at V and 1 base at J, with 21 bases in the middle. Germline V gives CDR1 MNHEY, CDR2 SVGEGT. This chain's CDR3 is CASSPRDGEILSYEQYF. In DNA form, the CDR3 reads TGTGCCAGCAGTCCAAGGGACGGAGAGATATTATCCTACGAGCAGTACTTC.

This chain connects TRBV6-5 to TRBJ2-5; TRBD1 aligns across 8 bases. Per the germline V gene, CDR1 is MNHEY and CDR2 is SVGAGI. The CDR3 runs to 13 residues. V was clipped by 11 bases and J by 1 base; unmatched bases: 6. The DNA of the CDR3 is TGTGCCTCCGGGACAGGACCCCAAGAGACCCAGTACTTC. It yields the protein CASGTGPQETQYF.

This chain uses TRBV28 with TRBJ1-4, with D perhaps TRBD1 (6 bases). The CDR3 runs 17 residues. Trimming pared 4 bases from V and 2 bases from J, leaving 17 bases between. Germline V gives CDR1 MDHEN, CDR2 SYDVKM. The CDR3 spells CASSSVVRGGTNEKLFF. In nucleotides, the CDR3 is TGTGCCAGCAGTTCTGTCGTCAGGGGAGGGACTAATGAAAAACTGTTTTTT. The variable domain in full, completed from reference TRBV28 and TRBJ1-4, reads DVKVTQSSRYLVKRTGEKVFLECVQDMDHENMFWYRQDPGLGLRLIYFSYDVKMKEKGDIPEGYSVSREKKERFSLILESASTNQTSMYLCASSSVVRGGTNEKLFFGSGTQLSVL.

The V and J genes are TRBV7-2 and TRBJ2-3; 7 positions agree with TRBD2. The CDR3 contains 18 residues. The germline V gene has CDR1 SGHTA and CDR2 FQGNSA. Trimming cost V 3 bases and J 0 bases; bases outside gene matches: 12. This CDR3 reads CASSLVQRDVRSTDTQYF. The CDR3 region has the DNA TGTGCCAGCAGCTTGGTGCAGCGGGACGTGCGGAGCACAGATACGCAGTATTTT. The full variable domain, completed using reference TRBV7-2 and TRBJ2-3, is GAGVSQSPSNKVTEKGKDVELRCDPISGHTALYWYRQSLGQGLEFLIYFQGNSAPDKSGLPSDRFSAERTGGSVSTLTIQRTQQEDSAVYLCASSLVQRDVRSTDTQYFGPGTRLTVL.

This sequence joins TRBV24-1 and TRBJ2-7; the D gene is possibly TRBD2 (6 bases). V was pared by 5 bases and J by 6 bases, with 25 bases between. CDR3 size: 17 residues. Germline V gives CDR1 KGHDR, CDR2 SFDVKD. CDR3 nucleotides: TGTGCCACCAGTGTCTCCGGAGGGCAGGGCTTATTCGGCGAGCAGTACTTC. The encoded protein is CATSVSGGQGLFGEQYF.

This chain connects TRBV7-9 to TRBJ1-2; a possible D gene is TRBD1 (5 bases). This CDR3 spans 14 amino acids. Germline CDR1 and CDR2: SEHNR and FQNEAQ (reference sequence). The ends were cut back, 0 bases at V and 7 bases at J, with 12 bases in the middle. CDR3 sequence reads: CASSLAADGGGYTF. In DNA, the CDR3 is TGTGCCAGCAGCTTAGCAGCGGACGGGGGTGGCTACACCTTC.

V usage is TRBV30 and J usage is TRBJ2-7, with 9 bases identical to TRBD1. Germline V CDR1 and CDR2: GTSNPN, SVGIG (reference sequence). The CDR3 sequence is 13 residues long. Trimming at V came to 0 bases and at J to 7 bases, leaving 4 bases not matched to a gene. In nucleotides, the CDR3 is TGTGCCTGGAGTGTACAGGGGGCTCGGGAGCAGTACTTC. Its translation: CAWSVQGAREQYF.

This chain connects TRBV12-3 or TRBV12-4 to TRBJ1-2; TRBD1 agrees at 7 bases. The CDR3 runs 12 residues. V lost 5 bases and J lost 6; bases outside the gene matches: 3. The CDR3 DNA reads as TGTGCCAGCAGTCTGGGGACAGATGGCTACACCTTC. The encoded protein is CASSLGTDGYTF.

The rearrangement joins TRBV25-1 to TRBJ1-5; D may be TRBD1 (5 bases). CDR3 size: 13 residues. Trimming pared 5 bases from V and 12 bases from J, leaving 17 bases between. Germline loops: CDR1 MGHDK, CDR2 SYGVNS. The CDR3 region has the DNA TGTGCCAGCAGTCCCTTGGGGACGTTTCGCCAGCATTTT. Translation gives CASSPLGTFRQHF.

The chain combines TRBV6-5 with TRBJ2-7; 13 nucleotides match TRBD2. Unmatched junction bases numbered 0, after V lost 6 bases and J lost 1 base. Germline CDR1 MNHEY, CDR2 SVGAGI. The CDR3 sequence is 14 residues long. CDR3 sequence: CASRGLAGSYEQYF. CDR3 nucleotide sequence: TGTGCCAGCAGGGGACTAGCGGGGTCCTACGAGCAGTACTTC.

J is TRBJ1-5 and V is TRBV27; D not resolved. V was shortened by 2 bases and J by 9 bases, with 14 bases between the two germline ends. This CDR3 contains 14 residues. Germline V CDR1 and CDR2: MNHEY, SMNVEV (reference sequence). For the CDR3, the DNA is TGTGCCAGCAGTTTAGGGGAGGGTCGGGGGCCCCAGCATTTT. Its protein is CASSLGEGRGPQHF.

The chain carries TRBV28 and TRBJ1-2, with 7 bases aligning to TRBD1. Germline V CDR1 and CDR2: MDHEN, SYDVKM. The CDR3 length is 15 residues. The trim removed 2 bases at V and 7 bases at J, leaving 10 bases unmatched. The CDR3 sequence is CASSLPLTGVFGYTF. The DNA of the CDR3 is TGTGCCAGCAGTTTACCCCTTACAGGGGTGTTTGGCTACACCTTC.

The chain has TRBV18 and TRBJ1-3; D unclear. Trimming left V 3 bases short and J 2 bases short, with 14 bases between. CDR3 length: 16 residues. Germline V gene lookup returns CDR1 KGHSH and CDR2 LQKENI. CDR3 region: CASSPRDPRTGNTIYF. The CDR3 coding sequence is TGTGCCAGCTCACCGAGAGACCCCCGGACTGGAAACACCATATATTTT.

The chain joins TRBV28 to TRBJ1-1; D gene ambiguous. Deletions cut 1 base from V and 0 bases from J, with 6 bases between. CDR1 and CDR2 (germline): MDHEN, SYDVKM. The CDR3 is made up of 14 amino acids. CDR3 DNA: TGTGCCAGCAGTTTATCCGGCCTGAACACTGAAGCTTTCTTT. Protein sequence: CASSLSGLNTEAFF.